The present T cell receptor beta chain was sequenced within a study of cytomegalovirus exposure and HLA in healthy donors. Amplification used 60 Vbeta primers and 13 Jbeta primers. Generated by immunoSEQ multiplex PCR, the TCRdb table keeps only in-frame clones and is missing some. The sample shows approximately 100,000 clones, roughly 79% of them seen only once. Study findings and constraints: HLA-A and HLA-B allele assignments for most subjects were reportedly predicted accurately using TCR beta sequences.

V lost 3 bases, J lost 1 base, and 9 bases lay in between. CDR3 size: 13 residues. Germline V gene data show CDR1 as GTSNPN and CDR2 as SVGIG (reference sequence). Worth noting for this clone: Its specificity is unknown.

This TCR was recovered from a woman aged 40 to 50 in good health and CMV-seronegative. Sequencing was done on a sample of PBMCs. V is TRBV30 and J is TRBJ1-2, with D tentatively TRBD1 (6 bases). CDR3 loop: CAWRLGGNYGYTF. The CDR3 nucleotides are TGTGCCTGGAGATTAGGGGGTAACTATGGCTACACCTTC.